These 27 T cell receptor beta chains originate from one sample sequenced in a study of T cell changes during pregnancy in multiple sclerosis. Clones were read by immunoSEQ multiplex PCR, and TCRdb kept only the in-frame ones, dropping some. The sample shows tens of thousands of clones, around 92% of them seen only once. The sequences come from CD8+ T cells from peripheral blood mononuclear cells, collected in the third trimester of pregnancy. These TCRs come from a female donor in good health, enrolled as a control in a pregnancy study.

The chain is built from TRBV11-3 and TRBJ2-7; 7 bases fit TRBD1. CDR3 length: 15 amino acids. The germline gives CDR1 SGHNT, CDR2 YENEEA. With V trimmed by 5 bases and J by 1 base, 8 bases remained unmatched. The chain's CDR3 is CASSLTGARSYEQYF. The CDR3, as DNA: TGTGCCAGCAGCCTCACAGGGGCAAGGTCCTACGAGCAGTACTTC.

This clone was seen a single time. The V and J genes are TRBV7-7 and TRBJ2-1; D gene uncertain. Trimming shortened V by 5 bases and J by 9 bases, and 14 bases separated the two germline ends. CDR3 length equals 13 residues. CDR1 and CDR2 from the germline V gene are SSHAT and FNYEAQ (reference sequence). DNA of the CDR3: TGTGCCAGCAGCAGTCGACAATTGGGTGAGCAGTTCTTC. It specifies CASSSRQLGEQFF. The variable domain in full, with the rest retrieved from reference TRBV7-7 and TRBJ2-1, is GAGVSQSPRYKVTKRGQDVTLRCDPISSHATLYWYQQALGQGPEFLTYFNYEAQPDKSGLPSDRFSAERPEGSISTLTIQRTEQRDSAMYRCASSSRQLGEQFFGPGTRLTVL.

This chain uses TRBV7-3 with TRBJ1-1, with a tentative D call TRBD1 (6 bases). V lost 5 bases to trimming and J lost 0 bases, with 16 bases between them. The CDR3 consists of 16 residues. In germline, CDR1 is SGHTA, CDR2 FQGTGA. CDR3 bases: TGTGCCAGCAGCCCTTTGGCCGGACAGATGAACACTGAAGCTTTCTTT. This gives the protein CASSPLAGQMNTEAFF.

The sample holds one count of this clone. This sequence joins TRBV5-6 and TRBJ2-5; D remains ambiguous. Trimming took 0 bases from V and 4 from J, leaving 7 bases between them. Germline V gene lookup returns CDR1 SGHDT and CDR2 YYEEEE. This CDR3 contains 13 residues. The chain's CDR3 is CASSLASGETQYF. Here the CDR3 DNA reads TGTGCCAGCAGCTTGGCGTCGGGAGAGACCCAGTACTTC.

Here the CDR3 DNA reads TGTGCCAGCAGCCCCCATCTGTCAGGGGCAACTAATGAAAAACTGTTTTTT. Amino acid sequence: CASSPHLSGATNEKLFF. J is TRBJ1-4 and V is TRBV7-9, with a possible D match to TRBD1 (6 bases). The CDR3 length is 17 residues. Germline V lookup: CDR1 SEHNR, CDR2 FQNEAQ (reference sequence). V was trimmed by 5 bases and J by 0 bases, leaving 16 bases between them.

This chain joins TRBV6-5 and TRBJ1-2; 8 bases match TRBD1. The V segment lost 7 bases and the J segment 7 bases; nucleotides outside the gene matches: 14. Germline V gene data show CDR1 as MNHEY and CDR2 as SVGAGI. This CDR3 is 15 amino acids long. The CDR3 region is CASTDKYRGNIGYTF. The CDR3 DNA sequence: TGTGCCAGCACCGACAAGTACAGGGGGAACATTGGCTACACCTTC.

The V call is TRBV7-9, the J call TRBJ1-2; a possible D gene is TRBD1 (5 bases). Germline V lookup: CDR1 SEHNR, CDR2 FQNEAQ (reference sequence). CDR3 length: 14 residues. V lost 5 bases and J lost 3, with 13 bases in between. The CDR3 DNA is TGTGCCAGCAGCGGGGGGGGTTTGGACTATGGCTACACCTTC. It specifies CASSGGGLDYGYTF.

V gene TRBV27 combines with J gene TRBJ2-7; D might be TRBD1 (7 bases). Per germline, CDR1 MNHEY and CDR2 SMNVEV (reference sequence). Trimming took off 6 bases at V and 3 bases at J, with 15 bases between the two ends. This CDR3 contains 14 residues. The CDR3 here is CASSQGDGSYEQYF. The CDR3 nucleotides are TGTGCCAGCAGCCAGGGGGACGGGAGCTACGAGCAGTACTTC.

The chain links TRBV6-6 to TRBJ1-2; TRBD1 aligns across 8 bases. Germline V gene lookup returns CDR1 MNHNY and CDR2 SVGAGI (reference sequence). V gave up 6 bases and J gave up 7 bases; unmatched junction bases: 13. This CDR3 is built from 15 residues. CDR3 sequence (DNA): TGTGCCAGCAGAGGTGAATTGACAGGGGCCGGTGGCTACACCTTC. Translation: CASRGELTGAGGYTF.

The rearrangement joins TRBV27 to TRBJ1-2; D call uncertain. The CDR3 covers 13 residues. Germline V gives CDR1 MNHEY, CDR2 SMNVEV (reference sequence). Trimming shortened V by 3 bases and J by 7 bases, and 12 bases separated the two germline ends. The CDR3 loop reads CASSFSRSIGYTF. CDR3 coding DNA: TGTGCCAGCAGTTTCTCCAGGTCCATTGGCTACACCTTC.

This chain uses TRBV30 with TRBJ2-7, with TRBD1 identical over 8 bases. The germline V gene encodes CDR1 GTSNPN and CDR2 SVGIG (reference sequence). Trimming cost V 0 bases and J 3 bases; bases outside gene matches: 4. CDR3 size: 14 residues. The CDR3, as DNA: TGTGCCTGGAGTGTTCTGGACAGGGTCTACGAGCAGTACTTC. Its protein is CAWSVLDRVYEQYF.

V usage is TRBV5-6 and J usage is TRBJ1-1; TRBD1 agrees at 9 bases. The CDR3 totals 14 residues. V was clipped by 4 bases and J by 4 bases; unmatched bases: 5. Germline loops: CDR1 SGHDT, CDR2 YYEEEE. CDR3 amino acids: CASSPQGARTEAFF. CDR3 sequence (DNA): TGTGCCAGCAGCCCACAGGGGGCTCGCACTGAAGCTTTCTTT.

The V call is TRBV27, the J call TRBJ1-4, with D possibly being TRBD1 (6 bases). This CDR3 has 14 amino acids. V was cut by 0 bases and J by 5 bases, with 7 bases left in between. Germline V gene lookup returns CDR1 MNHEY and CDR2 SMNVEV (reference sequence). The CDR3 DNA reads TGTGCCAGCAGTTTATCTGACAGGAATGAAAAACTGTTTTTT. Translation: CASSLSDRNEKLFF.

The rearrangement uses TRBV19 and TRBJ1-1; D is uncertain. V was clipped by 2 bases and J by 3 bases, with 13 bases between them. The CDR3 totals 15 residues. Germline V CDR1 and CDR2: LNHDA, SQIVND (reference sequence). CDR3: CASSISHHLDTEAFF. CDR3 sequence (DNA): TGTGCCAGTAGTATATCACACCACCTGGACACTGAAGCTTTCTTT.

This chain uses TRBV7-9 with TRBJ2-2, with D possibly matching TRBD2 (6 bases). V dropped 5 bases and J dropped 7 bases, with 8 bases sitting between them. The CDR3 has 12 amino acids. Germline values: CDR1 SEHNR, CDR2 FQNEAQ (reference sequence). CDR3 residues: CASSRGGGELFF. Here the CDR3 DNA reads TGTGCCAGCAGCAGGGGAGGCGGGGAGCTGTTTTTT.

This rearrangement joins TRBV4-1 to TRBJ2-7; possible D gene TRBD1, 6 bases. CDR1 MGHRA and CDR2 YSYEKL come from the germline V gene. The CDR3 loop spans 17 amino acids. V shed 0 bases and J shed 3 bases, with 18 bases lying between them. CDR3 region: CASSQEVRDIPRYEQYF. The CDR3, as DNA: TGCGCCAGCAGCCAAGAGGTTCGGGACATACCCCGCTACGAGCAGTACTTC.

The chain couples TRBV5-5 to TRBJ1-1; 11 positions match TRBD1. J lost 3 bases, V lost 3 bases, and 7 bases had no gene match. Germline-derived CDR1 and CDR2 are SGHKS and YYEKEE (reference sequence). This CDR3 spans 16 amino acids. This chain's CDR3 is CASSSGQGAGYTEAFF. The CDR3 bases are TGTGCCAGCAGCTCCGGACAGGGGGCCGGGTACACTGAAGCTTTCTTT. Supplemented by reference TRBV5-5 and TRBJ1-1, the full variable domain reads DAGVTQSPTHLIKTRGQQVTLRCSPISGHKSVSWYQQVLGQGPQFIFQYYEKEERGRGNFPDRFSARQFPNYSSELNVNALLLGDSALYLCASSSGQGAGYTEAFFGQGTRLTVV.

This clone was counted a single time. The chain joins TRBV11-2 to TRBJ2-7; the D gene is possibly TRBD2 (5 bases). The germline CDR1 and CDR2 sequences are SGHAT and FQNNGV. This CDR3 has 17 residues. Trimming removed 5 bases at V and 0 bases at J, with 20 bases between. The CDR3: CASSPYPRGRSSYEQYF. In DNA, the CDR3 is TGTGCCAGCAGCCCCTACCCCAGAGGGCGGAGCTCCTACGAGCAGTACTTC.

This chain uses TRBV7-3 with TRBJ2-3, with 9 bases lining up with TRBD2. The CDR3 runs 16 residues. Germline CDR1 and CDR2: SGHTA and FQGTGA. V lost 0 bases and J lost 2; bases outside the gene matches: 3. The CDR3 bases are TGTGCCAGCAGCTTAACACCTAGCGGGGCCACAGATACGCAGTATTTT. It codes for CASSLTPSGATDTQYF.

This sequence joins TRBV2 and TRBJ2-1; possibly TRBD1 for D (5 bases). V was cut by 11 bases and J by 0 bases, with 11 bases left in between. Germline V gene sequence: CDR1 SNHLY, CDR2 FYNNEI. The CDR3 is 13 residues long. CDR3: CAGAPSSYNEQFF. In DNA form, the CDR3 reads TGTGCCGGGGCTCCAAGCTCCTACAATGAGCAGTTCTTC.

V is TRBV7-2 and J is TRBJ1-5; D is perhaps TRBD1 (5 bases). V was shortened by 5 bases and J by 6 bases, with 14 bases between the two germline ends. The germline gives CDR1 SGHTA, CDR2 FQGNSA. The CDR3 spans 14 residues. This CDR3 is CASSHGQGGQPQHF. Written as DNA, the CDR3 is TGTGCCAGCAGCCACGGGCAGGGAGGTCAGCCCCAGCATTTT.

The chain employs TRBV19 and TRBJ1-1; D is uncertain. Germline V CDR1 and CDR2: LNHDA, SQIVND (reference sequence). CDR3 length: 12 amino acids. V gave up 8 bases and J gave up 1 base, with 8 bases separating them. The CDR3 DNA sequence: TGTGCCAGTTCGGTCGGGAACACTGAAGCTTTCTTT. Its translation is CASSVGNTEAFF.

V usage is TRBV2 and J usage is TRBJ1-5; the match to TRBD1 covers 10 bases. After removal of 5 bases from V and 7 bases from J, the junction contained 17 bases not matched to a gene. CDR1 is SNHLY, CDR2 FYNNEI, per germline. The CDR3 totals 18 residues. The CDR3 DNA reads as TGTGCCAGCAGTCTAAACACCGGGACAGGGGTGGGTAGACAGCCCCAGCATTTT. It specifies CASSLNTGTGVGRQPQHF.

The CDR3 bases are TGTGCCATCAGTGAGGAGGCAGGGGCTAACACTGAAGCTTTCTTT. Translation: CAISEEAGANTEAFF. J is TRBJ1-1 and V is TRBV10-3, with D maybe TRBD1 (6 bases). V was clipped by 2 bases and J by 2 bases, with 12 bases between them. The germline V gene has CDR1 ENHRY and CDR2 SYGVKD. The CDR3 covers 15 residues.

V and J are TRBV4-1 and TRBJ2-1; possible D gene TRBD2, 6 bases. The germline V and J ends were trimmed by 4 bases and 12 bases, with 22 bases remaining between them. Germline loops: CDR1 MGHRA, CDR2 YSYEKL. The length of the CDR3 is 15 residues. CDR3 DNA sequence: TGCGCCAGCAGCCCAACTTCTCCTATCTTGGGGGGGCAGTTCTTC. It specifies CASSPTSPILGGQFF.

The chain has TRBV7-7 and TRBJ2-1, with 13 bases matching TRBD2. The CDR3 has 17 residues. The germline V gene has CDR1 SSHAT and CDR2 FNYEAQ (reference sequence). Trimming cost V 5 bases and J 4 bases; bases outside gene matches: 8. CDR3 DNA: TGTGCCAGCAGCCAAGGGGGACTAGCGGGGATTTACAATGAGCAGTTCTTC. Its protein is CASSQGGLAGIYNEQFF.

The chain employs TRBV7-8 and TRBJ1-3; D unresolved. This CDR3 is 16 amino acids long. Trimming stripped 6 bases from V and 0 bases from J, with 15 bases between. Looked up from germline, CDR1 is SGHVS and CDR2 is FQNEAQ. This chain's CDR3 is CASSLDRVYSGNTIYF. The CDR3 DNA is TGTGCCAGCAGTCTGGATCGGGTCTACTCTGGAAACACCATATATTTT.